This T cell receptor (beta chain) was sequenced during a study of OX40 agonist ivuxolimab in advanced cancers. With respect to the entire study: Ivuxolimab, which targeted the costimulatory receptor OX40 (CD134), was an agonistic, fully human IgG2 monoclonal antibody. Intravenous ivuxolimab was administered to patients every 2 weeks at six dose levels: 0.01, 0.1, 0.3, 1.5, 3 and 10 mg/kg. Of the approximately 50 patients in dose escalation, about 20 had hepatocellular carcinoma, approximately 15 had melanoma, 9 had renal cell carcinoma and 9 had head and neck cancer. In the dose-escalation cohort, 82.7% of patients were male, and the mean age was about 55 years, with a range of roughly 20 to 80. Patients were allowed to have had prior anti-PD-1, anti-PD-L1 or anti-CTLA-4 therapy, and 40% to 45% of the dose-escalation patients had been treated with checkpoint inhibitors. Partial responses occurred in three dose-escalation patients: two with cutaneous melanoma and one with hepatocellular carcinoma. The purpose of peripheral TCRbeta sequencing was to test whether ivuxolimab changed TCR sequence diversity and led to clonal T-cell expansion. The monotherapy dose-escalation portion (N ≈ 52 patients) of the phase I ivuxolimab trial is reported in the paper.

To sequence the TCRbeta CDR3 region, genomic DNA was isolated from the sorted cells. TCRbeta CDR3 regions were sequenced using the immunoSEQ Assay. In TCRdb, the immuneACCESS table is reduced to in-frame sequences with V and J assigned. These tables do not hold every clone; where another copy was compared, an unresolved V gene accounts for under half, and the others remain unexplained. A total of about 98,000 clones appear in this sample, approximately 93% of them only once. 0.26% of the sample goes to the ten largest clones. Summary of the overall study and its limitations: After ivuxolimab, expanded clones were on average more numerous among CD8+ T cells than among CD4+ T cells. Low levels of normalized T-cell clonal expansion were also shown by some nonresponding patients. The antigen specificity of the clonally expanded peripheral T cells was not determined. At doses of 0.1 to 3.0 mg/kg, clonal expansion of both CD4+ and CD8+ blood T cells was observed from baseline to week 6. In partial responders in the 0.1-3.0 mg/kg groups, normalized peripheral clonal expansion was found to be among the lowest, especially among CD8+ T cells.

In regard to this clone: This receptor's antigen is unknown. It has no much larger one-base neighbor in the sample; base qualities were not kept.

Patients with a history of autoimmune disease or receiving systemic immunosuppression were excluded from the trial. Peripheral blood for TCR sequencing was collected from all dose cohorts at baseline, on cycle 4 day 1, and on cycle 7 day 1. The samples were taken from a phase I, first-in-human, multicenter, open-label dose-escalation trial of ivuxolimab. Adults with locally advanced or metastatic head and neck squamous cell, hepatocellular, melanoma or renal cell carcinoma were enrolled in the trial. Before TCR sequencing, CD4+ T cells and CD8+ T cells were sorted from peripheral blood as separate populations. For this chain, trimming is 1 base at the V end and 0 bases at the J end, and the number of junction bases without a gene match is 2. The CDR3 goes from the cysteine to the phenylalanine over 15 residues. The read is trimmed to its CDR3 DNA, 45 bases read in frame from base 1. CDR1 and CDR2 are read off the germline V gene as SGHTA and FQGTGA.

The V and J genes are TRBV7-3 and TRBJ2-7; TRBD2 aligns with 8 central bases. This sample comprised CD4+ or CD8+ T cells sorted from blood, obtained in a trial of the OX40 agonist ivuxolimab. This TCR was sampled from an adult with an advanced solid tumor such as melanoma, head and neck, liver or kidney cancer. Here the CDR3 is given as CASSLNSGVSYEQYF. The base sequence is TGTGCCAGCAGCTTAAATAGCGGGGTCTCCTACGAGCAGTACTTC.